The clone carrying this T cell receptor (beta chain) has ten or more counts. Its antigen is not known. Germline V gives CDR1 MNHEY, CDR2 SMNVEV (reference sequence). The CDR3 has 14 amino acids. The germline V and J ends were trimmed by 5 bases and 2 bases, with 12 bases remaining between them. The sample belongs to a study of metastatic and nonmetastatic thyroid tumors. Whole-study context: Repertoire data that came from the blood and tumor or nodule tissue of malignant and benign thyroid patients were compared.

Overall study results and limits: In blood and tumor, TCR beta diversity was reportedly significantly higher in malignant thyroid tumors than in benign nodules.

Ahead of thyroid surgery, no patient had received treatment of any kind. Per the original data handling: CDR3 differences across clinicopathological groups were used to build a distant-metastasis classifier for papillary thyroid cancer. TCRdb reprocessed the PCR reads via MiXCR. None of the V and J calls come from the authors' own analysis; TCRdb made them. Of some 41,000 clones in the sample, more than 25% were seen once. The rearrangement links TRBV27 to TRBJ1-2; D gene uncertain. The receptor was derived from a male donor with papillary thyroid cancer or a benign thyroid nodule (not recorded which). Some clones in this sample may be carry-over from other donors' samples. The sequenced sample consisted of blood. In nucleotides, the CDR3 is TGTGCCAGCAGTCCTACATGGGCAAACTATGGCTACACCTTC. Protein: CASSPTWANYGYTF.